The sequence of this T cell receptor beta chain was determined in a study of T cell responses to AZD1222 COVID-19 vaccine (dated by TCRdb to the early 2020s). As for the study more broadly: TCR sequencing covered some 250 trial participants: about 210 given two doses of AZD1222 and approximately 25 given two doses of MenACWY control vaccine. Trial participants were enrolled by age into subgroups of 18-55, 56-69 and 70-plus years, and around 150, 29 and 61 TCR-sequenced participants, respectively, were included in these subgroups. Study-wide conclusions, independent of this receptor: Only six AZD1222 recipients were SARS-CoV-2 seropositive at baseline, limiting conclusions about previously exposed vaccinees. A significant rise in spike-specific TCR breadth and depth was observed after two AZD1222 doses relative to day 0 and relative to MenACWY recipients. In the small 56-69-year group, the increase in depth fell short of significance, most likely because of low power. Reportedly, almost half of the unique spike-specific TCRs recognized epitopes lying outside the regions that are mutated in the B.1.351 and B.1.1.7 variants. No day 14 peak-response samples were available, so repertoires were characterized only after the peak T cell response. The whole spike protein was spanned by vaccine-associated CD4 TCRs, and dominant responses were seen in regions 160-218 and 743-854. Most participants were white British and females outnumbered males, and the authors suggested that clonal diversity may have been underestimated.

The CDR3 spans 14 residues, from the cysteine through the phenylalanine. The read is trimmed to its CDR3 DNA, 42 bases read in frame from base 1. V loses 4 bases of germline sequence and J loses 4 bases, and the interval between the two ends is 11 bases. As encoded in the germline V gene, CDR1 is SGHRS while CDR2 is YFSETQ. The time point label for this specimen denotes: about 28 days (+/-7) after the second vaccine dose. The treatment or condition label here, explained by the study, means: meningococcal conjugate vaccine given as trial control. Samples from vaccinated people were obtained from the UK trials COV001 and COV002, which included a single-blind randomized controlled phase 2/3 trial of AZD1222 (ChAdOx1 nCoV-19) in healthy adults. Trial participant PBMC samples were collected at day 0 and day 28 after the second dose for TCRbeta chain sequencing. As for this clone: Its recognized antigen is unknown. Nothing much larger sits one base from this clone, and base qualities are not available.

The CDR3 regions of human TCRbeta chains were analyzed by immunosequencing. The study's processing was this. TCRs in the repertoires were matched against a reference library of SARS-CoV-2-specific TCRs that had been generated with the MIRA antigen-specificity platform. Breadth was defined as the fraction of unique TCRs that were SARS-CoV-2-associated, and depth was defined as the fraction of total T cells that were SARS-CoV-2-associated. Each spike-specific TCR was assigned to its reactive spike region and to a CD4 or CD8 class using the MIRA data. Log10-transformed breadth and depth values were compared by one-way ANOVA with Sidak's multiple comparisons tests. TCRdb stores this immuneACCESS table with in-frame sequences only. Part of the clones is absent; in the studies checked, under half of the shortfall reflects unresolved V genes, and no reason is known for the rest. Clone size and the V and J calls come from that table; the DNA yielded D and trimming. The sample data list 170,000 or so clones, and 90% to 95% of these were observed just once. The ten largest clonotypes hold around 0.93% of the sample.

This sequence uses TRBV5-1 and TRBJ2-2, with no confidently assigned D gene. This TCR was sampled from an adult who received the MenACWY meningococcal vaccine as a control. Sample: peripheral blood, taken 28 days after the second dose of the MenACWY control vaccine. The DNA sequence is given as TGCGCCAGCAGCCGACAAACCACCACCGGGGAGCTGTTTTTT. Its protein product is CASSRQTTTGELFF.